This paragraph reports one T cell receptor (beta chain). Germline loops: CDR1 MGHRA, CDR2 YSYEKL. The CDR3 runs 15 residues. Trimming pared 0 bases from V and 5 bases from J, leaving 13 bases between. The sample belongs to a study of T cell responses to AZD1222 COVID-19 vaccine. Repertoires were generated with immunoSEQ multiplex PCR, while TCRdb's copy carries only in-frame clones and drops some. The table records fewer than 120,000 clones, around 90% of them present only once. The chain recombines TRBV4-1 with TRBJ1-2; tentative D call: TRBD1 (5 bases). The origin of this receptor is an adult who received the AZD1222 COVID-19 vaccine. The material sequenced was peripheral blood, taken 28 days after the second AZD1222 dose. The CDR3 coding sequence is TGCGCCAGCAGCCAAGACAGGGCCCCGGGTTATGGCTACACCTTC. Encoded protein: CASSQDRAPGYGYTF.